This TCR beta chain was obtained from a study of CD8 T cells in Susac syndrome. The germline gives CDR1 SEHNR, CDR2 FQNEAQ (reference sequence). The CDR3 runs 14 residues. V shed 5 bases, J shed 6 bases, and the junction held 6 bases outside the gene matches. Random hexamers were used to reverse transcribe roughly 0.45 to 1 ug of RNA. The amplification used immunoSEQ multiplex PCR on TCR beta CDR3; it spanned 54 Vbeta and 13 Jbeta. MiXCR, applied by TCRdb to the immunoSEQ multiplex PCR reads, yields one record per CDR3 protein. The sample lists 120,000 or so distinct CDR3 sequences, about 94% seen once, with about 0.13% in the top ten. The study sequenced TCR beta in blood CD8+ and CD4+ T cells. This clonotype appeared a few times.

The specimen was CD4+ T cells from PBMCs. The source of this sequence is a human donor with multiple sclerosis. This sequence joins TRBV7-9 and TRBJ1-5, with TRBD1 matching 8 bases. CDR3 sequence: CASSPGQGGQPQHF. In DNA form, the CDR3 reads TGTGCCAGCAGCCCAGGACAGGGAGGTCAGCCCCAGCATTTT. The whole variable domain, remainder taken from reference TRBV7-9 and TRBJ1-5, is DTGVSQNPRHKITKRGQNVTFRCDPISEHNRLYWYRQTLGQGPEFLTYFQNEAQLEKSRLLSDRFSAERPKGSFSTLEIQRTEQGDSAMYLCASSPGQGGQPQHFGDGTRLSIL.